These T cell receptor beta chains were read from a single sample in a study of blood T cells in healthy people across ages. TCRdb ran MiXCR on the 5' RACE reads and lists one entry per CDR3 protein. The sample yields about 1,600,000 distinct CDR3 sequences, about 40% seen once. The sequenced sample was blood. These receptors were collected from a woman between 18 and 29 years old in good health. Each CDR3 is given with its conserved first and last residue. Each record gives: clone size, J gene, V gene, D gene, CDR3 protein, CDR3 DNA. The D gene is left open where the match is weak. A clone size is listed for some rows: how often the clone was seen (once, few, many), or a class if it is expanded.

>NA|TRBJ2-1|TRBV28|TRBD1
CASSRTGRTEQFF
TGTGCCAGCAGTCGGACAGGTAGGACTGAGCAGTTCTTC
>NA|TRBJ2-3|TRBV21-1|NA
CASRNSGLAGVKAQYF
TGTGCCAGCAGAAACTCGGGGCTAGCGGGAGTTAAGGCGCAGTATTTT
>NA|TRBJ1-2|TRBV6-1|NA
CASSEAFNRAYGYTF
TGTGCCAGCAGTGAAGCGTTCAACAGGGCCTATGGCTACACCTTC
>NA|TRBJ2-1|TRBV20-1|NA
CSARVPGTPYNEQFF
TGCAGTGCTAGAGTCCCTGGGACACCATACAATGAGCAGTTCTTC
>NA|TRBJ2-1|TRBV7-2|TRBD2
CASSPRTSGTHNEQFF
TGTGCCAGCAGCCCCCGGACTAGCGGGACCCACAATGAGCAGTTCTTC
>NA|TRBJ2-1|TRBV28|NA
CASSLISKSSYNEQFF
TGTGCCAGCAGTTTAATATCGAAGAGCTCCTACAATGAGCAGTTCTTC
>few|TRBJ1-4|TRBV7-9|NA
CASAPPLFF
TGTGCCAGCGCGCCCCCACTGTTTTTT
>NA|TRBJ2-7|TRBV20-1|TRBD2
CSARARGTSGNYNEQYF
TGCAGTGCTAGAGCGCGCGGGACTAGCGGGAACTACAATGAGCAGTACTTC
>NA|TRBJ2-1|TRBV5-1|NA
CASSLVQALYNEQFF
TGCGCCAGCAGCTTGGTACAGGCCCTCTACAATGAGCAGTTCTTC
>few|TRBJ1-5|TRBV20-1|NA
CSARQISNQPQHF
TGCAGTGCTAGACAGATTAGCAATCAGCCCCAGCATTTT
>NA|TRBJ2-7|TRBV3-1|NA
CASSQDRYSYEQYF
TGTGCCAGCAGCCAAGATCGTTACAGCTACGAGCAGTACTTC
>NA|TRBJ2-5|TRBV7-8|TRBD2
CASSLAIAGGKETQYF
TGTGCCAGCAGCTTAGCCATAGCGGGGGGCAAAGAGACCCAGTACTTC
>NA|TRBJ2-1|TRBV2|NA
CASRETGIRGNEQFF
TGTGCCAGCAGGGAGACAGGTATTAGGGGTAATGAGCAGTTCTTC
>NA|TRBJ2-7|TRBV29-1|TRBD2
CSAPWTSASSYNEQYF
TGCAGCGCGCCGTGGACTAGCGCGAGCTCCTACAATGAGCAGTACTTC
>few|TRBJ2-3|TRBV6-6|NA
CASRGTVTQYF
TGTGCCAGCAGAGGAACGGTGACGCAGTATTTT
>NA|TRBJ1-1|TRBV27|NA
CASSRGVINTEAFF
TGTGCCAGCAGCAGGGGAGTAATTAACACTGAAGCTTTCTTT
>few|TRBJ1-5|TRBV29-1|TRBD1
CSVASGGRGNQPQHF
TGCAGCGTTGCGTCAGGGGGCAGGGGCAATCAGCCCCAGCATTTT
>many|TRBJ1-5|TRBV12-3/TRBV12-4|NA
CASRLQGQPQHF
TGTGCCAGCAGACTACAGGGACAGCCCCAGCATTTT
>NA|TRBJ2-3|TRBV13|NA
CASSAPTQGSTDTQYF
TGTGCCAGCAGCGCGCCAACCCAGGGGAGCACAGATACGCAGTATTTT
>NA|TRBJ2-6|TRBV29-1|NA
CSVARDTDSGANVLTF
TGCAGCGTAGCCCGGGACACGGACTCTGGGGCCAACGTCCTGACTTTC
>NA|TRBJ2-3|TRBV5-6|TRBD2
CASSRRGLAGGRDTRYF
TGTGCCAGCAGCCGACGGGGACTAGCGGGGGGGCGGGATACGCGGTATTTT
>few|TRBJ2-7|TRBV27|NA
CASSLDFSLSSYEQYF
TGTGCCAGCAGTTTGGACTTCTCCCTAAGCTCCTACGAGCAGTACTTC
>few|TRBJ2-7|TRBV5-1|NA
CASSLVLQGEQYF
TGCGCCAGCAGCTTGGTCCTGCAGGGCGAGCAGTACTTC
>few|TRBJ1-4|TRBV20-1|TRBD1
CSARGLDRDNEKLFF
TGCAGTGCCCGCGGACTCGACAGGGATAATGAAAAACTGTTTTTT
>NA|TRBJ2-3|TRBV7-2|NA
CASSYGLDTQYF
TGTGCCAGCAGTTACGGACTAGATACGCAGTATTTT
>few|TRBJ1-2|TRBV28|NA
CASSSQEAVANYGYTF
TGTGCCAGCAGTTCGCAAGAAGCGGTAGCTAACTATGGCTACACCTTC
>NA|TRBJ2-3|TRBV20-1|TRBD1
CSARESGQGTDTQYF
TGCAGTGCTAGAGAGTCAGGACAGGGTACAGATACGCAGTATTTT
>NA|TRBJ2-7|TRBV20-1|TRBD2
CSARTGLAYEQYF
TGCAGTGCTAGAACGGGACTAGCGTACGAGCAGTACTTC
>few|TRBJ2-7|TRBV6-1|NA
CASSEASPYEQYF
TGTGCCAGCAGTGAAGCGAGCCCCTACGAGCAGTACTTC
>NA|TRBJ2-7|TRBV5-1|TRBD2
CASSRGTSGGLYEQYF
TGCGCCAGCAGCCGGGGAACTAGCGGGGGCCTCTACGAGCAGTACTTC
>NA|TRBJ1-2|TRBV3-1|NA
CASSQGRGLGYTF
TGTGCCAGCAGCCAAGGTAGAGGGCTTGGCTACACCTTC
>NA|TRBJ2-1|TRBV28|TRBD2
CASTELGTSGTSSYNEQFF
TGTGCCAGCACCGAACTGGGGACTAGCGGAACCAGCTCCTACAATGAGCAGTTCTTC
>NA|TRBJ2-1|TRBV6-1|TRBD2
CASSQHGGADSSYNEQFF
TGTGCCAGCAGTCAACACGGGGGGGCCGATAGCTCCTACAATGAGCAGTTCTTC
>few|TRBJ2-7|TRBV3-1|NA
CASSQDSAWTELYEQYF
TGTGCCAGCAGCCAAGATTCAGCCTGGACTGAGCTCTACGAGCAGTACTTC
>few|TRBJ2-7|TRBV11-2|TRBD1
CASSPDRDEQYF
TGTGCCAGCAGTCCGGACAGGGACGAGCAGTACTTC
>NA|TRBJ2-5|TRBV5-1|TRBD2
CASSPLLAGGSETQYF
TGCGCCAGCAGCCCCCTCCTAGCGGGAGGGTCGGAGACCCAGTACTTC
>NA|TRBJ2-1|TRBV24-1|NA
CATSDLDTPRYNEQFF
TGTGCCACCAGTGATTTAGACACCCCTCGCTACAATGAGCAGTTCTTC
>NA|TRBJ2-7|TRBV6-5|NA
CASSYEVGSYEQYF
TGTGCCAGCAGTTACGAGGTGGGATCCTACGAGCAGTACTTC
>NA|TRBJ2-5|TRBV3-1|NA
CASSQDQGGGGNEQYF
TGTGCCAGCAGCCAAGATCAGGGGGGGGGCGGCAATGAGCAGTACTTC
>few|TRBJ2-7|TRBV27|NA
CAKGGYEQYF
TGTGCCAAGGGCGGGTACGAGCAGTACTTC
>NA|TRBJ1-2|TRBV5-1|NA
CASSLVRGGDYGYTF
TGCGCCAGCAGCTTGGTCCGGGGAGGAGACTATGGCTACACCTTC
>NA|TRBJ2-7|TRBV20-1|NA
CSAPVTGYYEQYF
TGCAGTGCGCCGGTTACAGGGTATTACGAGCAGTACTTC
>NA|TRBJ2-7|TRBV3-1|NA
CASSPRAAATTYEQYF
TGTGCCAGCAGCCCCCGGGCGGCGGCGACAACCTACGAGCAGTACTTC
>once|TRBJ1-2|TRBV20-1|TRBD1
CSARGDRTSYGYTF
TGCAGTGCTAGAGGGGACAGAACGTCCTATGGCTACACCTTC
>few|TRBJ2-7|TRBV12-3/TRBV12-4|NA
CASSWGGVESEQYF
TGTGCCAGCAGTTGGGGAGGAGTTGAGTCCGAGCAGTACTTC
>NA|TRBJ1-4|TRBV28|NA
CASSRSGGGTNEKLFF
TGTGCCAGCAGTCGCAGCGGGGGAGGAACTAATGAAAAACTGTTTTTT
>NA|TRBJ2-7|TRBV20-1|NA
CSASRLADYNEQYF
TGCAGTGCTAGTAGGTTAGCGGACTACAATGAGCAGTACTTC
>once|TRBJ1-1|TRBV2|NA
CASSEIGESNTEAFF
TGTGCCAGCAGTGAAATTGGAGAGAGCAACACTGAAGCTTTCTTT
>NA|TRBJ2-5|TRBV5-1|TRBD2
CASSETSGGIETQYF
TGCGCCAGCAGTGAGACTAGCGGGGGGATAGAGACCCAGTACTTC
>few|TRBJ2-6|TRBV5-1|NA
CASSLPESSGANVLTF
TGCGCCAGCAGCCTCCCTGAAAGCTCTGGGGCCAACGTCCTGACTTTC
>NA|TRBJ2-1|TRBV2|TRBD2
CASSLGLAVNSYNEQFF
TGTGCCAGCAGCCTCGGACTAGCCGTGAACTCCTACAATGAGCAGTTCTTC
>NA|TRBJ2-7|TRBV27|NA
CASSSVPMSLHEQYF
TGTGCCAGCAGTTCGGTACCCATGTCCCTGCACGAGCAGTACTTC
>many|TRBJ2-7|TRBV27|NA
CASSLGLGYEQYF
TGTGCCAGCAGTTTAGGGCTAGGCTACGAGCAGTACTTC
>NA|TRBJ1-4|TRBV28|TRBD1
CASTNPGGRGKLFF
TGTGCCAGCACCAACCCAGGGGGACGTGGAAAACTGTTTTTT
>NA|TRBJ2-3|TRBV20-1|NA
CSAREGSTQYF
TGCAGTGCTAGGGAGGGCTCTACGCAGTATTTT
>NA|TRBJ2-1|TRBV20-1|NA
CSGSVPSYNEQFF
TGCAGTGGTAGCGTTCCCTCCTACAATGAGCAGTTCTTC
>NA|TRBJ2-7|TRBV30|TRBD2
CAWYGAGPYNEQYF
TGTGCCTGGTACGGAGCGGGACCCTACAATGAGCAGTACTTC
>NA|TRBJ1-1|TRBV27|NA
CASSSGSWSAFF
TGTGCCAGCAGCTCAGGAAGCTGGTCGGCTTTCTTT
>many|TRBJ1-2|TRBV5-1|NA
CASSQGQLNYGYTF
TGCGCCAGCAGCCAGGGACAACTTAACTATGGCTACACCTTC
>few|TRBJ2-7|TRBV20-1|NA
CSARDPSGNEQYF
TGCAGTGCTAGAGACCCCTCTGGTAATGAGCAGTACTTC